This record looks at one T cell receptor (beta chain) sequence and its context. This sample is drawn from a study of regulatory T cells in long-lasting Graves disease. Libraries of TCR beta came from iRepertoire HTBI primers plus Arm-PCR of CDR3 regions. TCRdb redid the calling of the multiplex PCR reads with MiXCR, one entry per CDR3 protein. The sample yields approximately 470,000 distinct CDR3 sequences, less than 25% seen once. Time point indicated: persistent/refractory GD, antithyroid drugs over 5 years with positive TRAb. PBMC RNA served as the TCR library source. Graves' disease diagnosis relied on American Thyroid Association guidelines. The sequencing used peripheral blood mononuclear cells (PBMCs), collected when the disease was refractory, from a patient treated with antithyroid drugs. The TCR originated in a female donor with Graves disease.

The CDR3 is CSVELPARRESPSYEQYF. CDR3 in DNA: TGCAGCGTTGAACTGCCCGCCCGGAGGGAGAGTCCCTCCTACGAGCAGTACTTC. The genes are TRBV29-1 and TRBJ2-7, with a possible D match to TRBD2 (6 bases). V was trimmed by 2 bases and J by 0 bases, leaving 23 bases between them. Per germline, CDR1 SQVTM and CDR2 ANQGSEA. This CDR3 region has 18 residues.